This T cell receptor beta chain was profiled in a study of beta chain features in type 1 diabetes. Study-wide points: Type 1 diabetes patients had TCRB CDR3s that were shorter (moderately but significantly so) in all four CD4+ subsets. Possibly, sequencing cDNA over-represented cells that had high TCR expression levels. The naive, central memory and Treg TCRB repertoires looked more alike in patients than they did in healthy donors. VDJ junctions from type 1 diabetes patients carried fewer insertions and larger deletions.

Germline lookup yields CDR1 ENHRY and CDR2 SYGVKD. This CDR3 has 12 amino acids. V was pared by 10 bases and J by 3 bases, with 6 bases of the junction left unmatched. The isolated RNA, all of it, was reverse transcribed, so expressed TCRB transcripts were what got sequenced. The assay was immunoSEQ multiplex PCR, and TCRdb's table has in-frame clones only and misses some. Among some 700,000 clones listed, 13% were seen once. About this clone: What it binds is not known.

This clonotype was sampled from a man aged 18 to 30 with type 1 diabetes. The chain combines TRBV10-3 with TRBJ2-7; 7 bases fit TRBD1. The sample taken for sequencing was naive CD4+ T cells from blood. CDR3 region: CATGDSLYEQYF. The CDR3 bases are TGTGCCACAGGGGACAGCCTCTACGAGCAGTACTTC.